This TCR beta chain was identified in a study of blood T cell repertoires in COVID-19. Overall study context: Samples of COVID-19 (acute and convalescent) were obtained from the United States, Italy and Spain.

Some clones are missing from TCRdb's copy, which holds only in-frame ones; the method was immunoSEQ multiplex PCR. There are roughly 110,000 clones in the sample; more than 80% occur only once, and under 6% lies in the top ten. A single count supports this clone. The CDR3 runs 15 residues. This chain links TRBV21-1 with TRBJ2-1; whether TRBD1, the table's D call, matches the DNA was not checked. TRBV21-1 is annotated as a pseudogene. The TCR originated in a woman aged 45 to 65 with acute or convalescent COVID-19. Material for sequencing was peripheral blood. The CDR3 reads CASSIQGQDYNEQFF. CDR3 DNA: TGTGCCAGCAGCATCCAAGGCCAGGACTACAATGAGCAGTTCTTC.